In its sample, the clone carrying this T cell receptor (beta chain) was seen once. Amplification targeted the TCR beta CDR3 regions, with RNA transcripts as the source material. HTBI primers were used in a first-round RT-PCR, which preceded a second-round multiplex PCR. One entry per CDR3 protein results from TCRdb running MiXCR on the multiplex PCR reads. The table lists around 590,000 distinct CDR3 sequences, about 35% of them singletons. The sample is drawn from a study of Graves' ophthalmopathy and Graves' hyperthyroidism. The diagnosis was founded upon clinical symptoms, serum thyroxine, TRAb, thyroid ultrasound and orbital computed tomography. There are 14 residues in the CDR3. Germline V gene sequence: CDR1 SEHNR, CDR2 FQNEAQ (reference sequence). The V end lost 8 bases, the J end lost 2 bases, and 16 bases lay between the germline ends.

This rearrangement joins TRBV7-9 to TRBJ2-7, with D perhaps being TRBD1 or TRBD2 (5 bases each). This clonotype was obtained from an adult man with Graves' hyperthyroidism. The sample taken for sequencing was peripheral blood or thyroid tissue (not recorded which). DNA for the CDR3: TGTGCCAGCTCACCGGGACCGGGACCCTACGAGCAGTACTTC. It translates to CASSPGPGPYEQYF.